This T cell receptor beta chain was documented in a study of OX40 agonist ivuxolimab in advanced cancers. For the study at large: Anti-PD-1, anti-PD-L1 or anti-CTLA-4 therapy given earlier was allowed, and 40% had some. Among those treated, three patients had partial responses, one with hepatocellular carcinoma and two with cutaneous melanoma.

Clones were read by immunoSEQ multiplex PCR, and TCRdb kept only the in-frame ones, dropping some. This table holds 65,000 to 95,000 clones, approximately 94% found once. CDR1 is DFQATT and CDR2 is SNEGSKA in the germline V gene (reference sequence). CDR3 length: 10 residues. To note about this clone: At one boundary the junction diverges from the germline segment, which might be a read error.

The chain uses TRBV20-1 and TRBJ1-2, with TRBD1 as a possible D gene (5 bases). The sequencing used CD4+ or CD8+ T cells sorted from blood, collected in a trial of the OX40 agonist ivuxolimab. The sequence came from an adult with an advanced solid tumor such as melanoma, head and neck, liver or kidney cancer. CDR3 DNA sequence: TGCAGTGCTCCCAATCAGATTGGGGGCTTC. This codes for CSAPNQIGGF.